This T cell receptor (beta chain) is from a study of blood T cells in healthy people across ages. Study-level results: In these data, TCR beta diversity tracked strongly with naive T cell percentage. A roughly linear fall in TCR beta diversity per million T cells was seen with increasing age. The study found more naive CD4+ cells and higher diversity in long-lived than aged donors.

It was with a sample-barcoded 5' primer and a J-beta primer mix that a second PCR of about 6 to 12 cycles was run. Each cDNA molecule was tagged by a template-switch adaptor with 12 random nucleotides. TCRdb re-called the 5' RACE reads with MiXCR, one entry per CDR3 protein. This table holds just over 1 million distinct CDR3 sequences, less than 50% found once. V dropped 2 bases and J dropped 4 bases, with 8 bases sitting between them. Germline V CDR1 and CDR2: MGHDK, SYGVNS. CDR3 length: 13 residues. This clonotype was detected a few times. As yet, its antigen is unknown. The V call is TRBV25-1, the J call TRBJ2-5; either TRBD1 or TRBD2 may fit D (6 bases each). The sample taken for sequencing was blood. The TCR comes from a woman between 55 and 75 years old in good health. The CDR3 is CASSERGAETQYF. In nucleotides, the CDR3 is TGTGCCAGCAGTGAAAGGGGGGCAGAGACCCAGTACTTC.